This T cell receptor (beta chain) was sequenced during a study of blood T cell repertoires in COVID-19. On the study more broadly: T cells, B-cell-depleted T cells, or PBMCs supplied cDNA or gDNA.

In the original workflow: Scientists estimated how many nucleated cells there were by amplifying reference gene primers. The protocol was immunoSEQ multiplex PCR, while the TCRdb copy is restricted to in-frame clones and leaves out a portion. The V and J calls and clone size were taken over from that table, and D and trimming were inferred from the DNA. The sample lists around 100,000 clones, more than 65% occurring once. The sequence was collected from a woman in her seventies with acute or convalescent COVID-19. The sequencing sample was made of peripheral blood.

The CDR3 sequence: CASSRRLAGEQETQYF. The CDR3 bases are TGTGCCAGCAGTCGACGACTAGCGGGGGAGCAAGAGACCCAGTACTTC. The chain joins TRBV6-6 to TRBJ2-5; the match to TRBD2 covers 12 bases. The CDR3 contains 16 residues. Per germline, CDR1 MNHNY and CDR2 SVGAGI (reference sequence). The J segment lost 2 bases and the V segment lost 5 bases, leaving 6 bases of the junction unmatched.